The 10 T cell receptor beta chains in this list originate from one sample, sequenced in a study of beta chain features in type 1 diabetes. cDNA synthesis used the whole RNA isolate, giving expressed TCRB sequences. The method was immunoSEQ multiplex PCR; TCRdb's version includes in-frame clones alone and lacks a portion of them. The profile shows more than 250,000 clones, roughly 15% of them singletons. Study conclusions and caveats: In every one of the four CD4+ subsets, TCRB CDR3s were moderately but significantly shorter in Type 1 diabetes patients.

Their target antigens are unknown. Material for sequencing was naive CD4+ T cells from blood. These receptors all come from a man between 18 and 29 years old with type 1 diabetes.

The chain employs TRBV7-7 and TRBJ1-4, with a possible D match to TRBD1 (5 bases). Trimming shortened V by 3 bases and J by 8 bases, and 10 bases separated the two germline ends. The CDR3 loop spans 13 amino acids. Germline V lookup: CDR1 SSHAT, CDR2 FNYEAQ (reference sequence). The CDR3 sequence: CASSFGWGEKLFF. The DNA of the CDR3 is TGTGCCAGCAGCTTTGGGTGGGGCGAAAAACTGTTTTTT.

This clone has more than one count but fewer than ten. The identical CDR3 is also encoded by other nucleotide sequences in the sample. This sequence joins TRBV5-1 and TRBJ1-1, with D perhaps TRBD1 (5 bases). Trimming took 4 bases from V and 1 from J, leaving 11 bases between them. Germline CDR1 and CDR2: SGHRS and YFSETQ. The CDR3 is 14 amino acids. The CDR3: CASSPDRANTEAFF. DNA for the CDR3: TGCGCCAGCAGCCCCGACAGAGCGAACACTGAAGCTTTCTTT.

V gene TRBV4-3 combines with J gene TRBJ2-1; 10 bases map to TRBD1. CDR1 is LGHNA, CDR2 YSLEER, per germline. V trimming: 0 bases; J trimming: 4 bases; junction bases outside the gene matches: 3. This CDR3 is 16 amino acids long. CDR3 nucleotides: TGCGCCAGCAGCCAAGAGGGGACAGGGGCATACAATGAGCAGTTCTTC. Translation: CASSQEGTGAYNEQFF.

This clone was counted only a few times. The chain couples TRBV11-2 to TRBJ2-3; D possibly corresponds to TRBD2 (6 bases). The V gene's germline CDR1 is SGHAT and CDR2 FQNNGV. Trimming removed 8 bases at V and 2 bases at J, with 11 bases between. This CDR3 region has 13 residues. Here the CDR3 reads CASGRGSTDTQYF. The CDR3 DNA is TGTGCCAGCGGGCGGGGTTCCACAGATACGCAGTATTTT.

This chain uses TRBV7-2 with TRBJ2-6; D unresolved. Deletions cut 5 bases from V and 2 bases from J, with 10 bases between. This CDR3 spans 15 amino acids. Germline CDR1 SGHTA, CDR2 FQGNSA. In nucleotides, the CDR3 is TGTGCCAGCAGCCCAATCAGGCCTGGGGCCAACGTCCTGACTTTC. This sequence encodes CASSPIRPGANVLTF.

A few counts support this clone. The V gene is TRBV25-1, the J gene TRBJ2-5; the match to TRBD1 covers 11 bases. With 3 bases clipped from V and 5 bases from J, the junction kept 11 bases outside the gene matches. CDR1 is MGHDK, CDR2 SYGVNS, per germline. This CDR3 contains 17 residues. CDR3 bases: TGTGCCAGCAGTGAGTTCTCTCGGGACAGGGGGTTGGAGACCCAGTACTTC. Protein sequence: CASSEFSRDRGLETQYF.

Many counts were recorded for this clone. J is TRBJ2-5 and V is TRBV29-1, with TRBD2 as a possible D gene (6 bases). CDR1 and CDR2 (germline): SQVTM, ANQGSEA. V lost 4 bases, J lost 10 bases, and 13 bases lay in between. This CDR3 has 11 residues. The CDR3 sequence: CSVARGGDQYF. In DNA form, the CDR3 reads TGCAGCGTTGCACGAGGAGGGGACCAGTACTTC.

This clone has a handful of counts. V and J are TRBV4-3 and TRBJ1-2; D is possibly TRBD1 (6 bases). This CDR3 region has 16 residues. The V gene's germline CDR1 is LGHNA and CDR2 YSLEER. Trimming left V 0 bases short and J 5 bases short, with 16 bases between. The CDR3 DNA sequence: TGCGCCAGCAGCCAAGATGACAGGCGATTGATTTATGGCTACACCTTC. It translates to CASSQDDRRLIYGYTF.

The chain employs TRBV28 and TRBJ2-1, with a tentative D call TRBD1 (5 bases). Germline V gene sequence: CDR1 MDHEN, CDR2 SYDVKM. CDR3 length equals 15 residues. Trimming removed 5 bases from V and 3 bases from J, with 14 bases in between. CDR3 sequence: CASSLQGYDYNEQFF. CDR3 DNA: TGTGCCAGCAGTCTGCAGGGATACGACTACAATGAGCAGTTCTTC.

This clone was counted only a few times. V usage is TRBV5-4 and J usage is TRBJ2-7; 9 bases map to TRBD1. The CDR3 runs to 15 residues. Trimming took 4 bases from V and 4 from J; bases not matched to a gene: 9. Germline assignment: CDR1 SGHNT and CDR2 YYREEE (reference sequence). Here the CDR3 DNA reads TGTGCCAGCAGCCTGCTGGGACAGGGTACTTACGAGCAGTACTTC. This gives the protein CASSLLGQGTYEQYF.